Each of the 28 T cell receptor beta chains below was sequenced from the same sample in a study of shared clonotypes between healthy human individuals. The table came from immunoSEQ multiplex PCR; TCRdb's copy has only in-frame clones and leaves some out. The sample has 1.6 million or so clones, 96% seen once. Sequencing was performed on naive CD4+ T cells sorted from blood. Subset here: CD45RA+ positively selected. The source is a man younger than 40 in good health.

The chain is built from TRBV5-1 and TRBJ2-2; D ambiguous. CDR1 SGHRS and CDR2 YFSETQ come from the germline V gene. Trimming removed 3 bases at V and 7 bases at J, with 13 bases between. CDR3 length equals 14 residues. The CDR3 here is CASSSPTLVGELFF. Written as DNA, the CDR3 is TGCGCCAGCAGCTCCCCAACTTTGGTCGGGGAGCTGTTTTTT.

The J gene is TRBJ2-7, the V gene TRBV20-1; D may match TRBD1 or TRBD2 (6 bases each). The CDR3 spans 11 residues. In germline, CDR1 is DFQATT, CDR2 SNEGSKA (reference sequence). The CDR3 sequence: CSAEGGREQYF. The CDR3 DNA sequence: TGCAGCGCAGAGGGGGGTCGAGAGCAGTACTTC.

As to this clone: The sample holds other DNA sequences that translate to the same CDR3. This rearrangement joins TRBV7-9 to TRBJ2-3, with 7 positions matching TRBD2. Germline V CDR1 and CDR2: SEHNR, FQNEAQ (reference sequence). There are 15 residues in the CDR3. Trimming took 0 bases from V and 6 from J; bases not matched to a gene: 6. The CDR3: CASSLAGGPSDTQYF. For the CDR3, the DNA is TGTGCCAGCAGCTTAGCGGGAGGGCCCTCCGATACGCAGTATTTT.

The chain recombines TRBV7-8 with TRBJ2-3; D is perhaps TRBD1 (6 bases). From germline, CDR1 is SGHVS and CDR2 FQNEAQ. Trimming left V 4 bases short and J 0 bases short, with 17 bases between. The CDR3 is 17 amino acids. The CDR3 DNA sequence: TGTGCCAGCAGCTCTAGAACAGGACAGTCTAGCACAGATACGCAGTATTTT. Translation: CASSSRTGQSSTDTQYF. Variable domain in full (rest from reference TRBV7-8 and TRBJ2-3): GAGVSQSPRYKVAKRGQDVALRCDPISGHVSLFWYQQALGQGPEFLTYFQNEAQLDKSGLPSDRFFAERPEGSVSTLKIQRTQQEDSAVYLCASSSRTGQSSTDTQYFGPGTRLTVL.

The count of this clone is one. The gene calls are TRBV23-1 and TRBJ2-7; a possible D gene is TRBD1 (5 bases). TRBV23-1 is labeled an ORF, and its function is uncertain. The CDR3 length is 14 residues. The germline V and J ends were trimmed by 4 bases and 2 bases, with 12 bases remaining between them. CDR3 DNA sequence: TGCGCCAGCAGTCGGAACCAGGGAACCTACGAGCAGTACTTC. Its protein is CASSRNQGTYEQYF.

The chain employs TRBV2 and TRBJ2-2, with D possibly TRBD1 on 5 matching bases. In germline, CDR1 is SNHLY, CDR2 FYNNEI. The CDR3 is 15 amino acids. Trimming left V 4 bases short and J 3 bases short, with 12 bases between. The CDR3 region has the DNA TGTGCCAGCAGTGGGGGCTCATTATACACCGGGGAGCTGTTTTTT. Its translation: CASSGGSLYTGELFF.

The chain carries TRBV19 and TRBJ2-3, with a tentative D call TRBD1 (5 bases). The CDR3 sequence is 16 residues long. CDR1 and CDR2 from the germline V gene are LNHDA and SQIVND (reference sequence). Trimming stripped 2 bases from V and 0 bases from J, with 12 bases between. The CDR3 DNA sequence: TGTGCCAGTAGTATACTAGGGGCGGTGAGCACAGATACGCAGTATTTT. Translation gives CASSILGAVSTDTQYF.

As regards this clone: The sample carries other DNA sequences with the same CDR3. The CDR3 coding sequence is TGCGCCAGCAGCCCGGGGACAGGGCATCAGCCCCAGCATTTT. Translating gives CASSPGTGHQPQHF. This sequence joins TRBV5-1 and TRBJ1-5, with 9 bases lining up with TRBD1. There are 14 residues in the CDR3. Germline V gives CDR1 SGHRS, CDR2 YFSETQ. Losses at the gene ends were 4 bases for V and 5 bases for J; bases not matched to a gene: 4.

The chain recombines TRBV19 with TRBJ2-1; 9 nucleotides align to TRBD2. The germline V gene encodes CDR1 LNHDA and CDR2 SQIVND (reference sequence). Trimming at V came to 5 bases and at J to 8 bases, leaving 7 bases not matched to a gene. This CDR3 has 14 amino acids. The CDR3 sequence is CASSVSGSLYEQFF. CDR3 nucleotide sequence: TGTGCCAGTAGTGTTAGCGGGAGTTTGTATGAGCAGTTCTTC.

This clone occurred once. This chain joins TRBV28 and TRBJ1-1, with 8 bases aligning to TRBD1. After removal of 0 bases from V and 5 bases from J, the junction contained 8 bases not matched to a gene. The CDR3 has 16 amino acids. The germline CDR1 and CDR2 sequences are MDHEN and SYDVKM. The CDR3 region is CASSLWTRGHRTEAFF. CDR3 coding DNA: TGTGCCAGCAGTTTATGGACCAGGGGGCATCGGACTGAAGCTTTCTTT. Using reference TRBV28 and TRBJ1-1 for the parts outside the CDR3, the full variable domain is DVKVTQSSRYLVKRTGEKVFLECVQDMDHENMFWYRQDPGLGLRLIYFSYDVKMKEKGDIPEGYSVSREKKERFSLILESASTNQTSMYLCASSLWTRGHRTEAFFGQGTRLTVV.

As concerns this clone: One end of the junction does not line up with germline, which may come from a read error. V is TRBV27 and J is TRBJ1-5, with TRBD1 matching 9 bases. The germline gives CDR1 MNHEY, CDR2 SMNVEV (reference sequence). This CDR3 is 15 amino acids long. The CDR3 loop is CASSNGQGINRPQHF. The CDR3 coding sequence is TGTGCCAGCAGCAACGGACAGGGGATAAATCGGCCCCAGCATTTT.

The rearrangement uses TRBV19 and TRBJ1-2; TRBD1 might be the D (6 bases). CDR1 LNHDA and CDR2 SQIVND come from the germline V gene (reference sequence). This CDR3 region has 13 residues. Trimming stripped 3 bases from V and 4 bases from J, with 9 bases between. The CDR3 protein is CASSIRDTYGYTF. CDR3 nucleotide sequence: TGTGCCAGTAGTATTCGGGACACCTATGGCTACACCTTC.

The gene calls are TRBV29-1 and TRBJ2-3; maybe TRBD2 (7 bases). CDR3 length: 12 residues. CDR1 is SQVTM, CDR2 ANQGSEA, per germline. CDR3 sequence reads: CSWGGAADTQYF. The CDR3 DNA sequence: TGCAGTTGGGGGGGGGCGGCAGATACGCAGTATTTT.

This chain uses TRBV9 with TRBJ2-1; unclear D gene. The CDR3 is 15 amino acids. The ends were cut back, 1 base at V and 0 bases at J, with 8 bases in the middle. Germline-derived CDR1 and CDR2 are SGDLS and YYNGEE. The CDR3 loop is CASSVNPSSYNEQFF. CDR3 nucleotides: TGTGCCAGCAGCGTAAACCCTAGCTCCTACAATGAGCAGTTCTTC.

The table lists this clone with a count of one. This CDR3 is CASSLEQTEQYF. The CDR3 nucleotides are TGTGCCAGCAGCTTAGAGCAGACGGAGCAGTACTTC. The chain couples TRBV7-9 to TRBJ2-7; D gene unclear. Trimming took off 1 base at V and 7 bases at J, with 8 bases between the two ends. The germline V gene encodes CDR1 SEHNR and CDR2 FQNEAQ (reference sequence). The CDR3 runs to 12 residues. Full variable domain (outside the CDR3, taken from reference TRBV7-9 and TRBJ2-7): DTGVSQNPRHKITKRGQNVTFRCDPISEHNRLYWYRQTLGQGPEFLTYFQNEAQLEKSRLLSDRFSAERPKGSFSTLEIQRTEQGDSAMYLCASSLEQTEQYFGPGTRLTVT.

The chain combines TRBV9 with TRBJ1-3; D ambiguous. The CDR3 extends over 16 amino acids. Germline CDR1 SGDLS, CDR2 YYNGEE. Between the trimmed V and J ends, which lost 0 bases and 4 bases, there was a span of 14 bases. CDR3 bases: TGTGCCAGCAGCGTAGAGGCGCTAACGGGCGGAAACACCATATATTTT. It specifies CASSVEALTGGNTIYF. The entire variable domain, with the rest obtained from reference TRBV9 and TRBJ1-3, is as follows: DSGVTQTPKHLITATGQRVTLRCSPRSGDLSVYWYQQSLDQGLQFLIQYYNGEERAKGNILERFSAQQFPDLHSELNLSSLELGDSALYFCASSVEALTGGNTIYFGEGSWLTVV.

This sequence joins TRBV19 and TRBJ2-1, with 13 bases lining up with TRBD2. Germline CDR1 is LNHDA and CDR2 is SQIVND (reference sequence). With V trimmed by 10 bases and J by 5 bases, 11 bases remained unmatched. The CDR3 sequence is 16 residues long. The CDR3 DNA is TGTGCCACTAAAAGGACTAGCGGGAGAGAGGACAATGAGCAGTTCTTC. Amino acids: CATKRTSGREDNEQFF.

The chain has TRBV27 and TRBJ2-2; D gene ambiguous. The CDR3 totals 12 residues. Trimming cost V 6 bases and J 6 bases, with 8 bases left between them. Germline lookup yields CDR1 MNHEY and CDR2 SMNVEV (reference sequence). The CDR3 reads CASRGLAGELFF. The CDR3 coding sequence is TGTGCCAGCAGGGGTTTAGCCGGGGAGCTGTTTTTT.

This clone has only one observation. V gene TRBV20-1 combines with J gene TRBJ2-7, with a weak D call TRBD1 (5 bases). Germline V gene data show CDR1 as DFQATT and CDR2 as SNEGSKA (reference sequence). Trimming shortened V by 5 bases and J by 6 bases, and 11 bases separated the two germline ends. The CDR3 totals 11 residues. CDR3 sequence: CSARTGLEQYF. The CDR3, as DNA: TGCAGTGCTCGCACAGGTCTCGAGCAGTACTTC.

The rearrangement links TRBV5-4 to TRBJ2-1; the match to TRBD1 covers 8 bases. The CDR3 runs 15 residues. V lost 6 bases to trimming and J lost 1 base; unmatched junction nucleotides: 6. CDR1 is SGHNT, CDR2 YYREEE, per germline (reference sequence). The CDR3 protein is CASIPGGASYNEQFF. CDR3 nucleotides: TGTGCCAGCATTCCAGGGGGCGCGTCCTACAATGAGCAGTTCTTC. Full variable domain (missing parts from reference TRBV5-4 and TRBJ2-1): ETGVTQSPTHLIKTRGQQVTLRCSSQSGHNTVSWYQQALGQGPQFIFQYYREEENGRGNFPPRFSGLQFPNYSSELNVNALELDDSALYLCASIPGGASYNEQFFGPGTRLTVL.

The chain has TRBV25-1 and TRBJ1-4, with D tentatively TRBD1 (6 bases). The V and J ends lost 2 bases and 10 bases respectively, with 14 bases between them. Germline values: CDR1 MGHDK, CDR2 SYGVNS. The CDR3 is 14 residues long. The CDR3 DNA reads as TGTGCCAGCAGTGAAAACAGGGATTCGGTAAAACTGTTTTTT. As protein: CASSENRDSVKLFF.

The CDR3 sequence: CAWSSEPSNQPQHF. CDR3 nucleotides: TGTGCCTGGAGTTCAGAACCTAGCAATCAGCCCCAGCATTTT. This sequence joins TRBV30 and TRBJ1-5; no clear D gene. The CDR3 spans 14 residues. Germline V CDR1 and CDR2: GTSNPN, SVGIG (reference sequence). V was cut by 2 bases and J by 0 bases, with 8 bases left in between.

V is TRBV28 and J is TRBJ2-1, with TRBD2 matching over 11 bases. The CDR3 is made up of 15 amino acids. Per germline, CDR1 MDHEN and CDR2 SYDVKM. The V gene end was trimmed by 5 bases and the J gene end by 8 bases; junction bases not matched to a gene: 8. CDR3: CASSDLAGGRYEQFF. The DNA for the CDR3 is TGTGCCAGCAGTGATCTAGCGGGGGGCCGCTATGAGCAGTTCTTC. The whole variable domain, filled in from reference TRBV28 and TRBJ2-1, reads DVKVTQSSRYLVKRTGEKVFLECVQDMDHENMFWYRQDPGLGLRLIYFSYDVKMKEKGDIPEGYSVSREKKERFSLILESASTNQTSMYLCASSDLAGGRYEQFFGPGTRLTVL.

V is TRBV29-1 and J is TRBJ2-1; 7 bases match TRBD1. Germline V gene sequence: CDR1 SQVTM, CDR2 ANQGSEA. This CDR3 spans 11 amino acids. V was pared by 4 bases and J by 10 bases, with 4 bases of the junction left unmatched. The CDR3 nucleotides are TGCAGCGTTGGACAGGGTGTGGAGCAGTTCTTC. Translating it yields CSVGQGVEQFF.

The genes are TRBV12-5 and TRBJ1-1; D is possibly TRBD1 (5 bases). Between the trimmed V and J ends, which lost 0 bases and 0 bases, there was a span of 14 bases. CDR3 length: 17 amino acids. Germline CDR1 is LGHNT and CDR2 is FRNRAP. The CDR3: CASGLVLFGQLNTEAFF. The CDR3 DNA sequence: TGTGCTAGTGGTTTGGTACTCTTTGGACAATTGAACACTGAAGCTTTCTTT.

The chain recombines TRBV9 with TRBJ2-6; maybe TRBD2 (5 bases). Germline V gives CDR1 SGDLS, CDR2 YYNGEE. This CDR3 is built from 14 residues. The germline V and J ends were trimmed by 4 bases and 9 bases, with 14 bases remaining between them. CDR3 residues: CASSPRGFDNVLTF. The CDR3 DNA reads TGTGCCAGCAGCCCACGAGGGTTCGACAACGTCCTGACTTTC.

The gene calls are TRBV4-3 and TRBJ2-3, with TRBD2 matching 10 bases. V lost 1 base, J lost 0 bases, and 1 base stayed unmatched. The germline V gene has CDR1 LGHNA and CDR2 YSLEER. CDR3 length: 16 amino acids. Written as DNA, the CDR3 is TGCGCCAGCAGCCAAGGACTAGCGGGTAGCACAGATACGCAGTATTTT. It specifies CASSQGLAGSTDTQYF.

V gene TRBV5-6 combines with J gene TRBJ2-7, with 10 bases fitting TRBD2. The CDR3 has 14 residues. Germline CDR1 is SGHDT and CDR2 is YYEEEE. V shed 1 base and J 3 bases; nucleotides not matched to a gene: 1. Here the CDR3 reads CASSLRTSGYEQYF. CDR3 DNA sequence: TGTGCCAGCAGCTTGAGGACTAGCGGCTACGAGCAGTACTTC.